What follows are 30 T cell receptor beta chains derived from one specimen sequenced in a study of T cells in Graves' hyperthyroidism and ophthalmopathy. TCR beta CDR3 sequences were amplified from RNA transcripts. Using the HTBI primer set, a first-round RT-PCR was run on the TCR CDR3. One entry per CDR3 protein, called by TCRdb with MiXCR from the multiplex PCR reads. The table has a few hundred thousand distinct CDR3 sequences, approximately 15% seen once; the top ten hold 2.5% to 4%. Sequencing was carried out using blood. Every receptor here comes from a woman in her forties with Graves' ophthalmopathy.

This clonotype was detected only a few times. V gene TRBV27 combines with J gene TRBJ1-2; 12 bases line up with TRBD1. Trimming cost V 5 bases and J 7 bases; bases outside gene matches: 8. Germline V gives CDR1 MNHEY, CDR2 SMNVEV (reference sequence). The CDR3 spans 15 residues. The CDR3 coding sequence is TGTGCCAGCAGTGCAACCGGGACAGGGGGCGTTGGCTACACCTTC. Translated, it gives CASSATGTGGVGYTF.

In this sample, this clonotype turned up many times. The chain joins TRBV6-1 to TRBJ2-5, with 12 bases that match TRBD2. The CDR3 contains 17 residues. V shed 6 bases, J shed 1 base, and the junction held 9 bases outside the gene matches. CDR1 MNHNS and CDR2 SASEGT come from the germline V gene. The chain's CDR3 is CASSTNPTSGGQETQYF. The CDR3 DNA is TGTGCCAGCAGCACCAACCCGACTAGCGGGGGCCAAGAGACCCAGTACTTC.

The table lists this clonotype with a few counts. The rearrangement uses TRBV29-1 and TRBJ1-1; tentatively, D is TRBD1 (5 bases). With 8 bases removed from V and 0 bases from J, the gap between germline ends came to 19 bases. Per the germline V gene, CDR1 is SQVTM and CDR2 is ANQGSEA. The CDR3 extends over 15 amino acids. The CDR3, as DNA: TGCAGCACGTGTCCAGCGGGCAGGGTGAACACTGAAGCTTTCTTT. It encodes CSTCPAGRVNTEAFF. The full variable domain, with the rest looked up from reference TRBV29-1 and TRBJ1-1, is SAVISQKPSRDICQRGTSLTIQCQVDSQVTMMFWYRQQPGQSLTLIATANQGSEATYESGFVIDKFPISRPNLTFSTLTVSNMSPEDSSIYLCSTCPAGRVNTEAFFGQGTRLTVV.

This clonotype has a count of ten or more. The chain carries TRBV5-1 and TRBJ2-1, with D possibly being TRBD2 (6 bases). Germline CDR1 is SGHRS and CDR2 is YFSETQ. V dropped 5 bases and J dropped 7 bases, with 19 bases sitting between them. The CDR3 loop spans 15 amino acids. This CDR3 is CASRERAAVGNEQFF. CDR3 sequence (DNA): TGCGCCAGCAGGGAGCGGGCAGCCGTGGGAAATGAGCAGTTCTTC.

This clonotype appeared many times. The chain recombines TRBV30 with TRBJ2-1; D remains unclear. Trimming removed 4 bases from V and 3 bases from J, with 7 bases in between. CDR1 and CDR2 from the germline V gene are GTSNPN and SVGIG (reference sequence). The CDR3 loop spans 12 amino acids. CDR3 loop: CAWTQDYNEQFF. For the CDR3, the DNA is TGTGCCTGGACCCAAGACTACAATGAGCAGTTCTTC.

A few counts support this clonotype. This chain joins TRBV29-1 and TRBJ1-5, with TRBD1 identical over 7 bases. V was clipped by 6 bases and J by 1 base; unmatched bases: 6. Germline assignment: CDR1 SQVTM and CDR2 ANQGSEA. This CDR3 is 14 amino acids long. The CDR3 is CSVRQGGSNQPQHF. In DNA, the CDR3 is TGCAGCGTGCGACAGGGAGGGAGCAATCAGCCCCAGCATTTT.

This clonotype showed up many times. V usage is TRBV7-9 and J usage is TRBJ2-3; perhaps TRBD1 as D (5 bases). V lost 1 base and J lost 2, with 10 bases in between. The CDR3 runs to 15 residues. Germline V gene sequence: CDR1 SEHNR, CDR2 FQNEAQ (reference sequence). The CDR3 nucleotides read TGTGCCAGCAGCTTAGTCGGCAGGGACACAGATACGCAGTATTTT. It translates to CASSLVGRDTDTQYF. Based on the CDR3 plus reference TRBV7-9 and TRBJ2-3, the full variable domain is DTGVSQNPRHKITKRGQNVTFRCDPISEHNRLYWYRQTLGQGPEFLTYFQNEAQLEKSRLLSDRFSAERPKGSFSTLEIQRTEQGDSAMYLCASSLVGRDTDTQYFGPGTRLTVL.

On this clonotype: A much larger clone is a single base away; this may be a read error. The chain joins TRBV27 to TRBJ1-3; unclear D gene. The CDR3 consists of 13 residues. The germline V gene encodes CDR1 MNHEY and CDR2 SMNVEV (reference sequence). V was pared by 11 bases and J by 0 bases, with 11 bases between. CDR3 bases: TGTGCCGGCCAAGCGAGCTCTGGAAACACCATATATTTT. Translation: CAGQASSGNTIYF.

This chain connects TRBV27 to TRBJ2-1; 9 bases match TRBD1. CDR1 and CDR2 from the germline V gene are MNHEY and SMNVEV (reference sequence). This CDR3 spans 15 amino acids. Trimming took 6 bases from V and 4 from J; bases not matched to a gene: 7. In DNA form, the CDR3 reads TGTGCCAGCAGCCACCGACAGGGGGGATACAATGAGCAGTTCTTC. This sequence encodes CASSHRQGGYNEQFF.

This clonotype showed up just a few times. The chain joins TRBV6-1 to TRBJ1-2, with TRBD1 as a possible D gene (5 bases). V was trimmed by 8 bases and J by 1 base, leaving 11 bases between them. The germline CDR1 and CDR2 sequences are MNHNS and SASEGT. The CDR3 has 13 residues. This CDR3 is CASRRQHNYGYTF. The CDR3 DNA is TGTGCCAGCCGGAGACAGCATAACTATGGCTACACCTTC.

Comments on this clonotype: The junction differs from germline at one of its ends, possibly a read error. V gene TRBV19 combines with J gene TRBJ1-4; D unclear. The CDR3 totals 15 residues. CDR1 and CDR2 from the germline V gene are LNHDA and SQIVND (reference sequence). The DNA of the CDR3 is TGTGCCAGTAGTATTCCCACGGCAACTAATGGAAAACTGTTTTTT. Amino acid sequence: CASSIPTATNGKLFF.

This clonotype was seen many times. The chain carries TRBV7-2 and TRBJ2-5; D is unclear. This CDR3 is built from 15 residues. Germline CDR1 SGHTA, CDR2 FQGNSA. Trimming took off 3 bases at V and 1 base at J, with 12 bases between the two ends. The CDR3 DNA sequence: TGTGCCAGCAGCTTTTTCAGGCGATTCCAAGAGACCCAGTACTTC. It specifies CASSFFRRFQETQYF.

In this sample, this clonotype turned up a few times. The chain recombines TRBV20-1 with TRBJ2-1; 9 nucleotides match TRBD2. Germline CDR1 is DFQATT and CDR2 is SNEGSKA (reference sequence). The V segment lost 3 bases and the J segment 6 bases; nucleotides outside the gene matches: 6. The CDR3 has 14 amino acids. The CDR3 loop is CSARSPSGANEQFF. The CDR3 nucleotides are TGCAGTGCTAGGTCCCCTAGCGGGGCCAATGAGCAGTTCTTC.

This clonotype appeared many times. This chain connects TRBV20-1 to TRBJ2-1; TRBD2 might be the D (5 bases). The CDR3 extends over 15 amino acids. The germline V gene has CDR1 DFQATT and CDR2 SNEGSKA (reference sequence). The V gene lost 7 bases and the J gene lost 0 bases, with 16 bases spanning the gap. For the CDR3, the DNA is TGCAGTGTTCCTCGGGAAACCATCTCCTACAATGAGCAGTTCTTC. Its translation is CSVPRETISYNEQFF.

The chain is built from TRBV11-2 and TRBJ2-1; TRBD2 aligns across 9 bases. J gave up 7 bases and V 2 bases, and 6 bases lay outside the gene matches. The CDR3 has 15 amino acids. The germline V gene has CDR1 SGHAT and CDR2 FQNNGV. CDR3 residues: CASSLPSGVSNEQFF. The CDR3 region has the DNA TGTGCCAGCAGCTTACCTAGCGGGGTTTCTAATGAGCAGTTCTTC.

This clonotype came up many times. The rearrangement uses TRBV6-1 and TRBJ2-1; D is perhaps TRBD1 (6 bases). The length of the CDR3 is 14 residues. In germline, CDR1 is MNHNS, CDR2 SASEGT. Trimming pared 5 bases from V and 7 bases from J, leaving 15 bases between. The CDR3 nucleotides read TGTGCCAGCAGTTGGCTACAGGGTACAAATGAGCAGTTCTTC. Translated: CASSWLQGTNEQFF.

This clonotype was counted between two and nine times. The chain links TRBV9 to TRBJ2-3; 11 positions match TRBD2. The length of the CDR3 is 15 residues. Germline V gene lookup returns CDR1 SGDLS and CDR2 YYNGEE. The trim removed 4 bases at V and 5 bases at J, leaving 6 bases unmatched. CDR3 sequence (DNA): TGTGCCAGCAGCTTTTCCGGGACTAGCGGAGATACGCAGTATTTT. Its protein is CASSFSGTSGDTQYF.

This clonotype appeared many times. V and J are TRBV5-6 and TRBJ1-1; TRBD1 matches at 8 bases. Germline assignment: CDR1 SGHDT and CDR2 YYEEEE. The CDR3 loop spans 15 amino acids. The V gene end was trimmed by 4 bases and the J gene end by 5 bases; junction bases not matched to a gene: 10. CDR3 protein: CASSAAGTGGTEAFF. The CDR3, as DNA: TGTGCCAGCAGCGCTGCCGGGACAGGAGGGACTGAAGCTTTCTTT.

The chain combines TRBV28 with TRBJ2-1; D ambiguous. The germline gives CDR1 MDHEN, CDR2 SYDVKM. V was trimmed by 4 bases and J by 6 bases, leaving 16 bases between them. CDR3 length equals 15 residues. The CDR3 DNA follows: TGTGCCAGCAGTTCAGGTCAGTGGGCCGGCAATGAGCAGTTCTTC. The encoded protein is CASSSGQWAGNEQFF.

Only a few counts were recorded for this clonotype. The CDR3 bases are TGTGCCAGCAGTTTTGGGGGGGAACAAGAGACCCAGTACTTC. Translated, it gives CASSFGGEQETQYF. This chain links TRBV12-3 or TRBV12-4 with TRBJ2-5; TRBD2 agrees at 7 bases. V shed 3 bases, J shed 2 bases, and the junction held 3 bases outside the gene matches. This CDR3 contains 14 residues.

The CDR3 here is CAWSSFAGTPAWGFF. The CDR3 DNA sequence: TGTGCCTGGAGTTCGTTCGCCGGGACACCCGCGTGGGGCTTCTTT. The chain employs TRBV30 and TRBJ1-1, with D perhaps matching TRBD1 (6 bases). Germline values: CDR1 GTSNPN, CDR2 SVGIG (reference sequence). The CDR3 covers 15 residues. With 2 bases removed from V and 14 bases from J, the gap between germline ends came to 27 bases.

This clonotype appeared many times. The chain has TRBV6-1 and TRBJ2-2; the match to TRBD1 covers 8 bases. CDR1 is MNHNS, CDR2 SASEGT, per germline. V lost 2 bases, J lost 4 bases, and 3 bases stayed unmatched. The CDR3 extends over 15 amino acids. The CDR3 region has the DNA TGTGCCAGCAGTGAACCGGGGACAGGCACCGGGGAGCTGTTTTTT. This translates into CASSEPGTGTGELFF.

This clonotype was detected ten times or more. The chain joins TRBV18 to TRBJ1-1, with D perhaps TRBD1 (6 bases). The CDR3 is 15 residues long. V gave up 2 bases and J gave up 2 bases, with 12 bases separating them. Germline V lookup: CDR1 KGHSH, CDR2 LQKENI. The CDR3 is CASSPGQNFNTEAFF. CDR3 DNA sequence: TGTGCCAGCTCACCAGGACAGAACTTTAACACTGAAGCTTTCTTT.

This clonotype has a count of ten or more. The J gene is TRBJ1-3, the V gene TRBV2; D not resolved. The germline V gene encodes CDR1 SNHLY and CDR2 FYNNEI. The CDR3 is 14 amino acids. With 2 bases removed from V and 1 base from J, the gap between germline ends came to 6 bases. The CDR3 coding sequence is TGTGCCAGCAGTGAACAAGGATCTGGAAACACCATATATTTT. Its translation: CASSEQGSGNTIYF.

This clonotype has only a few counts. This sequence joins TRBV7-9 and TRBJ2-1; D gene uncertain. V was cut by 2 bases and J by 0 bases, with 8 bases left in between. In germline, CDR1 is SEHNR, CDR2 FQNEAQ (reference sequence). This CDR3 is 15 amino acids long. For the CDR3, the DNA is TGTGCCAGCAGCTTAACCACAATCTCCTACAATGAGCAGTTCTTC. Translation gives CASSLTTISYNEQFF.

This clonotype was counted many times. The gene calls are TRBV20-1 and TRBJ1-5; no reliable D call. CDR1 and CDR2 from the germline V gene are DFQATT and SNEGSKA (reference sequence). The ends were cut back, 3 bases at V and 6 bases at J, with 12 bases in the middle. CDR3 length equals 13 residues. The CDR3, as DNA: TGCAGTGCTAGTCCTGATGTAGGTCAGCCCCAGCATTTT. Amino acids: CSASPDVGQPQHF.

This chain connects TRBV6-1 to TRBJ1-6; D remains ambiguous. Trimming took 5 bases from V and 5 from J, leaving 7 bases between them. The CDR3 contains 13 residues. Germline V gene sequence: CDR1 MNHNS, CDR2 SASEGT. CDR3 region: CASSTQNNSPLHF. The CDR3 nucleotides are TGTGCCAGCAGTACCCAGAATAATTCACCCCTCCACTTT.

This clonotype appeared many times. This chain uses TRBV7-8 with TRBJ1-1; possible D gene TRBD1, 6 bases. Deletions cut 5 bases from V and 2 bases from J, with 12 bases between. CDR1 is SGHVS, CDR2 FQNEAQ, per germline. CDR3 length equals 14 residues. CDR3 sequence (DNA): TGTGCCAGCAGCCCCGACAGGCCTAACACTGAAGCTTTCTTT. Amino acids: CASSPDRPNTEAFF. Complete variable domain (other parts from reference TRBV7-8 and TRBJ1-1): GAGVSQSPRYKVAKRGQDVALRCDPISGHVSLFWYQQALGQGPEFLTYFQNEAQLDKSGLPSDRFFAERPEGSVSTLKIQRTQQEDSAVYLCASSPDRPNTEAFFGQGTRLTVV.

This clonotype was counted many times. The chain couples TRBV2 to TRBJ2-1; D gene ambiguous. V was pared by 2 bases and J by 5 bases, with 10 bases between. This CDR3 is built from 14 residues. Germline CDR1 SNHLY, CDR2 FYNNEI. This CDR3 is CASSEILDNNEQFF. The CDR3 DNA is TGTGCCAGCAGTGAAATTTTGGATAACAATGAGCAGTTCTTC.

Only a few counts were recorded for this clonotype. The chain couples TRBV30 to TRBJ1-1, with 9 bases aligning to TRBD1. The CDR3 has 16 residues. The germline V gene encodes CDR1 GTSNPN and CDR2 SVGIG (reference sequence). V trimming: 0 bases; J trimming: 3 bases; junction bases outside the gene matches: 8. CDR3 sequence (DNA): TGTGCCTGGAGTGTCTACAGGGGGCGGGTGGACACTGAAGCTTTCTTT. Protein: CAWSVYRGRVDTEAFF.